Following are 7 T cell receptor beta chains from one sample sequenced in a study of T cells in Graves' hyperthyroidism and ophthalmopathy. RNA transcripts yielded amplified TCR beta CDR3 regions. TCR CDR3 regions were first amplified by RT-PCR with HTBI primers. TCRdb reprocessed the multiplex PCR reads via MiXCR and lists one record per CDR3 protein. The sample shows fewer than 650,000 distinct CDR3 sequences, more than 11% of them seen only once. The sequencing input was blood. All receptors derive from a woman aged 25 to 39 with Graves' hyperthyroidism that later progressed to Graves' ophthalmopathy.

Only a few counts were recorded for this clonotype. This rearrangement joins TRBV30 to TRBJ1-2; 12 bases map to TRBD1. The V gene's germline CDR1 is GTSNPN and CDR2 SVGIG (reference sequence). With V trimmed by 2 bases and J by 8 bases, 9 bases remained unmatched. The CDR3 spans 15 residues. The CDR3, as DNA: TGTGCCTGGAGTCTGGGACAGGGGGCGGGTGGCGGCTACACCTTC. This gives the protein CAWSLGQGAGGGYTF.

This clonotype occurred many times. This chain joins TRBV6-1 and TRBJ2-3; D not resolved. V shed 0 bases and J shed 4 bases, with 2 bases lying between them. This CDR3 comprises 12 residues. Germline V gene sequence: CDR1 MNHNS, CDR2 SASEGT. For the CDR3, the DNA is TGTGCCAGCAGTGAAGCCGCAGATACGCAGTATTTT. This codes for CASSEAADTQYF.

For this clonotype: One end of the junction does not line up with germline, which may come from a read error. The CDR3 protein is CASSQEDGQYEQYF. The CDR3 region has the DNA TGCGCCAGCAGCCAAGAGGACGGGCAGTACGAGCAGTACTTC. V and J are TRBV7-2 and TRBJ2-7, with D uncertain. Germline assignment: CDR1 SGHTA and CDR2 FQGNSA. This CDR3 contains 14 residues.

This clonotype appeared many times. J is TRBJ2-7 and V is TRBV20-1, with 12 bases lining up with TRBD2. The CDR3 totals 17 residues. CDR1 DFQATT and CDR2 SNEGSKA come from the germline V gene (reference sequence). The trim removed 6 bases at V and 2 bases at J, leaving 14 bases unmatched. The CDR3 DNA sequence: TGCAGTGCAAACCGCGGACTAGCGGGACGGTCGCCCTACGAGCAGTACTTC. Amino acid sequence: CSANRGLAGRSPYEQYF.

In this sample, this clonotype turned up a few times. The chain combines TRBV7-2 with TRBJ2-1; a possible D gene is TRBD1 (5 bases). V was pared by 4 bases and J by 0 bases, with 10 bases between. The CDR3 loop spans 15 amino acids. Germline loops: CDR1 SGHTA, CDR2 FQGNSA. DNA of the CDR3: TGTGCCAGCAGCTCGTACGACAGCTCCTACAATGAGCAGTTCTTC. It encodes CASSSYDSSYNEQFF. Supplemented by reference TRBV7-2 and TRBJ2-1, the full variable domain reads GAGVSQSPSNKVTEKGKDVELRCDPISGHTALYWYRQSLGQGLEFLIYFQGNSAPDKSGLPSDRFSAERTGGSVSTLTIQRTQQEDSAVYLCASSSYDSSYNEQFFGPGTRLTVL.

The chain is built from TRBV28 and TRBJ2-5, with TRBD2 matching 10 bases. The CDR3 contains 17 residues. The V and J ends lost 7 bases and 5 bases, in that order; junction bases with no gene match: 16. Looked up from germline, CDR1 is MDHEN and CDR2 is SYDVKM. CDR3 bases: TGTGCCAGCACGCCCAGACTAGCGGGTCGTGCTGGGGAGACCCAGTACTTC. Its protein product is CASTPRLAGRAGETQYF.

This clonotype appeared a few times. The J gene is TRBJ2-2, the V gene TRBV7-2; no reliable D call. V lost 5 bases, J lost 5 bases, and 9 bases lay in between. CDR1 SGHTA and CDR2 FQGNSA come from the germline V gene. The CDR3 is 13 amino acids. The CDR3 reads CASSLIRTGELFF. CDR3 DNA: TGTGCCAGCAGCCTGATTAGGACCGGGGAGCTGTTTTTT.